The text below deals with one TCR beta chain. V lost 0 bases and J 3 bases, leaving 15 bases between the germline ends. From germline, CDR1 is GTSNPN and CDR2 SVGIG (reference sequence). The CDR3 has 16 amino acids. Described treatment: oral pan-JAK inhibitor, 5-10 mg twice daily. These data are taken from a study of CD8+ T cells in alopecia areata. Extracted RNA was reverse transcribed, and the resulting cDNA served as sequencing template. Sequencing was performed with immunoSEQ multiplex PCR; in TCRdb, only in-frame clones are kept and a portion is missing. The profile covers 150,000 to 200,000 clones, with roughly 63% appearing a single time and 16% taken by the ten largest.

The clonotype was recovered from a human donor with alopecia areata. The input for sequencing was CD4+ T cells sorted from blood, taken between weeks 55 and 65, from a patient treated with tofacitinib. This chain uses TRBV30 with TRBJ2-1, with D maybe TRBD2 (6 bases). The CDR3 region has the DNA TGTGCCTGGAGTGTATTGGGGGGATCCCTCTACAATGAGCAGTTCTTC. It is translated as CAWSVLGGSLYNEQFF.